This is a list of T cell receptor beta chains from one sample in a study of T cell changes during pregnancy in multiple sclerosis. Assay used: immunoSEQ multiplex PCR; TCRdb lists only in-frame clones, some missing. The sample has about 83,000 clones; 91% are singletons. The specimen comprised PBMCs, sampled in the first trimester of pregnancy. The receptors were gathered from a female donor in good health, serving as a control in a pregnancy study. Some clones in this sample may be carry-over from other donors' samples. CDR3s include the opening cysteine and the closing phenylalanine or tryptophan.

CASSQGTSGGADTQYF	TRBV5-4	TRBJ2-3	16
CASSTGLGTEAFF	TRBV7-9	TRBJ1-1	13
CASSIGLAGPGGEQFF	TRBV19	TRBJ2-1	16
CASSEEGVNANSGNTIYF	TRBV2	TRBJ1-3	18
CASPPSEGAKETQYF	TRBV28	TRBJ2-5	15
CASSQEGSGRAEQYF	TRBV4-1	TRBJ2-7	15
CASSLPQRDRQYF	TRBV28	TRBJ2-7	13
CASSLGGQGLQETQYF	TRBV28	TRBJ2-5	16
CASSQDQYGYTF	TRBV4-3	TRBJ1-2	12
CASRRDRGGYGYTF	TRBV2	TRBJ1-2	14
CASSLELAGGNLGYF	TRBV7-2	TRBJ2-7	15
CASSEARSRQPQHF	TRBV2	TRBJ1-5	14
CSVEARGDGIQYF	TRBV29-1	TRBJ2-4	13
CASSLQGEHQPQHF	TRBV18	TRBJ1-5	14
CASSLGETSTGELFF	TRBV5-1	TRBJ2-2	15
CASTPGRAHNEQFF	TRBV11-3	TRBJ2-1	14
CGGGRTDTQYF	TRBV20-1	TRBJ2-3	11
CASSPTVRGGGYTF	TRBV10-1	TRBJ1-2	14
CASSQDWTRRYEQYF	TRBV4-3	TRBJ2-7	15
CASSLGQGFVRNQPQHF	TRBV7-8	TRBJ1-5	17
CASSSGFEQFF	TRBV28	TRBJ2-1	11
CASSLTRVKEAYNEQFF	TRBV28	TRBJ2-1	17
CASSWVGRPYEQYF	TRBV11-2	TRBJ2-7	14
CASSLSGGGFVEKLFF	TRBV11-2	TRBJ1-4	16
CASSILPSGVYEQYF	TRBV11-2	TRBJ2-7	15
CARSWGAGGSPPGTNEQYF	TRBV5-3	TRBJ2-7	19
CASSLLGGDEQYF	TRBV7-2	TRBJ2-7	13
CASSLTGLAGVYNEQFF	TRBV5-1	TRBJ2-1	17
CASSPVVSGTEAFF	TRBV18	TRBJ1-1	14
CASSRGYYEQYF	TRBV28	TRBJ2-7	12
CASSSGLTRDYNEQFF	TRBV13	TRBJ2-1	16
CSVVGQGKFNEQFF	TRBV29-1	TRBJ2-1	14
CASSQTGSYEQYF	TRBV4-3	TRBJ2-7	13
CASMETGIGDQPQHF	TRBV28	TRBJ1-5	15
CASSAGTGGYEQYF	TRBV5-6	TRBJ2-7	14
CASSFWAGGGVGQYF	TRBV28	TRBJ2-3	15
CASSPDREYYGYTF	TRBV5-1	TRBJ1-2	14
CASSPSLGNSPLHF	TRBV18	TRBJ1-6	14
CASSLVLAGGNEQFF	TRBV7-9	TRBJ2-1	15
CASSWDRGLGEAFF	TRBV5-4	TRBJ1-1	14
CASSEKREGYNEQFF	TRBV6-4	TRBJ2-1	15
CASSVARLAETNEQFF	TRBV9	TRBJ2-1	16
CANRGRTTNYGYTF	TRBV2	TRBJ1-2	14
CASSIAGSGNYEQYF	TRBV19	TRBJ2-7	15
CASSHGQPGSPLHF	TRBV7-2	TRBJ1-6	14
CASSFFGREGLGDTQYF	TRBV7-9	TRBJ2-3	17
CASSTRTGGLQPQHF	TRBV19	TRBJ1-5	15
CASTFDLSGYTF	TRBV5-1	TRBJ1-2	12
CASSPPASGRGQFF	TRBV23-1	TRBJ2-1	14
CASSQQGVSGYNEQFF	TRBV28	TRBJ2-1	16
CASRARGNNYGYTF	TRBV2	TRBJ1-2	14
CASSRAPGQGAYEQYF	TRBV7-2	TRBJ2-7	16
CASSRGLSNEKLFF	TRBV7-2	TRBJ1-4	14
CASSPRQGAGELFF	TRBV7-9	TRBJ2-2	14